The rows below give T cell receptor beta chains drawn from one sample of a study of blood T cell repertoires in COVID-19. The repertoire was sequenced with immunoSEQ multiplex PCR; TCRdb's copy has only in-frame clones and lacks some. The sample has fewer than 350,000 clones, around 90% seen once; the top ten hold roughly 9.1%. Sequences were obtained from peripheral blood. The receptors were gathered from a man younger than 35 with active or convalescent COVID-19. The CDR3 runs from the conserved cysteine through the conserved F or W. A D gene is named only where the DNA matches it firmly.

v_call d_call cdr3_aa
TRBV7-3 TRBD2 CASSPFPPSGGAYEQFF
TRBV7-3 TRBD1 CASSPQGYGNTIYF
TRBV5-6 NA CASSLTHGTYEQYF
TRBV7-3 NA CASRETGDTEAFF
TRBV12-3/TRBV12-4 TRBD1 CASSSNRDREQYF
TRBV4-1 TRBD1 CASSQGQQLYGYTF
TRBV21-1 NA CASSKAQVGEHYGYTF
TRBV14 NA CASSQDKAARRGYTF
TRBV7-8 TRBD1 CASSLVGGGGNQPQHF
TRBV19 TRBD1 CASRPDRGPIRAFF
TRBV6-6 TRBD1 CASSFPGQPLHSPLHF
TRBV5-1 NA CASSLAGNSYEQYF
TRBV29-1 NA CSVEGAGVYTF
TRBV4-1 NA CASSSPQVVDEQFF
TRBV5-6 NA CASSGGINQPQHF
TRBV2 NA CASSVGGFMVGEKLFF
TRBV5-1 NA CASSLNWGPAYNEQFF
TRBV6-5 TRBD1 CASSTGGLAEAFF
TRBV3-1/TRBV3-2 NA CASSQGQGLKSNYGYTF
TRBV3-1/TRBV3-2 NA CASSQAGHGNNQPQHF
TRBV9 TRBD2 CASSVLGEGQETQYF
TRBV4-2 NA CASSQDPMGGSDSNQPQHF